The entry below gives a single TCR beta chain sequence along with its context. This clonotype was counted a single time. The antigen it recognizes is unknown. Because the CDR3's place on the DNA is in doubt, the DNA is left out and the CDR3 is given as listed by TCRdb. Amplification of TCR beta CDR3 regions was carried out from RNA transcripts. The TCR CDR3 was subjected to a first round of RT-PCR using the HTBI primer set and the Qiagen OneStep RT-PCR kit. Libraries were constructed in a second round of multiplex PCR, after which size selection and purification were performed. Sequencing of the libraries was done on an Illumina HiSeq2000 using paired-end 100 bp reads. The study's processing was this. SOAPnuke was used to process the raw data, removing reads that contained adapters or uncalled bases, had a mean Phred below 15, or lacked an exact match to the constant primer or identifier. High-quality paired reads were merged using COPE v1.2.5, and each unique nucleotide sequence was defined as a clonotype. Clonotypes were aligned to IMGT TRBV, TRBD and TRBJ reference segments using MiTCR v1.1. The analysis was restricted to V-J combinations with a frequency above 0.0001, which together covered just over 99% of the repertoires. The TCS score was defined as F50 (clonal expansion) divided by E x V (chaos), with BLOSUM62-based TCRdist calculated between CDR3 peptides within each V-J. Welch's t-statistics and random forest reduced 500 to 550 V-J features to 13, which were used in a naive Bayes classifier (R e1071). Thyroid-blood repertoire similarity was quantified with the Morisita-Horn index. TCRdb ran its own pipeline on the public reads, namely fastp trimming at Q25 and MiXCR clone calling, and kept in-frame beta chains. Rows are combined by CDR3 protein, so each entry shows the most common genes and DNA. The V and J calls were not made by the authors but by TCRdb's processing. The table for this sample lists fewer than 650,000 distinct CDR3 sequences; roughly 14% of them were counted only once. The ten largest clones capture about 4.5% of the sample.

This sample was included in a study of T cells in Graves' hyperthyroidism and ophthalmopathy (dated by TCRdb to the late 2010s). The study in broad terms: Peripheral blood samples were taken at the time of initial diagnosis, prior to any treatment. TCR V-J signatures able to tell the groups apart were searched for in a discovery cohort of around 95 patients, of whom over 40 had Graves' ophthalmopathy and 57 had stable Graves' hyperthyroidism. An independent validation cohort of under 20 hyperthyroidism patients and about 15 patients who later progressed to ophthalmopathy tested prospective prediction of ophthalmopathy. For training and testing, the 110 or so patients in the discovery cohort were randomly divided in a 7:3 ratio. The study also compared thyroid tissue and blood T-cell repertoires from several Graves' hyperthyroidism patients. Following sampling, methimazole starting at 30 mg daily was given to hyperthyroidism patients, and high-dose intravenous methylprednisolone was given to ophthalmopathy patients. The paper reports TCR Vbeta CDR3 sequencing of fewer than 150 peripheral blood samples: around 41 ophthalmopathy, some 80 hyperthyroidism and approximately 17 progressor patients.

Reading the germline V gene gives CDR1 MNHEY and CDR2 SVGAGI. Including the terminal cysteine and phenylalanine, the CDR3 comprises 15 residues. In the ophthalmopathy patients, disease was moderately to severely active, with a Clinical Activity Score of 3 or more, a NOSPECS grade of 4 or more, and a duration of less than 3 months. Any patient with an uncontrolled infection, another autoimmune disease, pregnancy or lactation was excluded. Clinical symptoms, serum thyroxine and TRAb, thyroid ultrasound, and orbital computed tomography formed the basis for the diagnoses. PBMCs were isolated from about 9.2 ml of fresh peripheral blood by Ficoll-Paque density gradient centrifugation. Total RNA was extracted using Trizol reagent, and RNA quality was assessed on an Agilent 2100 Bioanalyzer. Study-level results and caveats: Most expanded thyroid clonotypes (frequency above 0.001) were also detected in blood, a finding suggesting that blood repertoires may reflect thyroid immune responses. In validation, the model predicted progression to ophthalmopathy a median of roughly 6.2 months before onset, with about 71% sensitivity and about 72% specificity. No statistical method was used to set the sample size in advance, and investigators knew the group allocation. In cross-validation, a model built on a 13 V-J signature told ophthalmopathy apart from stable hyperthyroidism with under 90% sensitivity and roughly 81% specificity, and in testing the same model reached 80%/75%.

The sequence is built from TRBV6-5 and TRBJ1-5; the tabulated D call, TRBD1, remains unverified against the DNA. The TCR originated in a woman in her forties with Graves' ophthalmopathy. The source material was blood. The CDR3 protein is CASSSSTGNNQPQHF.